This T cell receptor (beta chain) was retrieved from a study of shared clonotypes between healthy human individuals. Across the study: Per-donor plates numbered three CD4 naive, three CD4 memory, two CD8 naive and one CD8 memory. Overall study results and limits: Shared across a few donors were around 4.7% of the naive CD4 clonotypes.

Each cell subset's genomic DNA was divided evenly among several immunoSEQ plates. Authors' processing steps: ImmunoSEQ only sent back junction sequences with no quality scores, so filtering was done differently. Profiling relied on immunoSEQ multiplex PCR, and the TCRdb table lists in-frame clones only, not all of them. V and J calls and clone size are copied from that table; D and trimming were computed from the DNA. The repertoire holds roughly 500,000 clones, with about 96% as singletons. CDR3 length: 14 residues. Germline CDR1 and CDR2: MNHEY and SVGAGI. V lost 0 bases, J lost 7 bases, and 12 bases lay in between. On this clone itself: Antigen specificity is unknown.

The receptor's source is a woman in her twenties or thirties in good health. The sequencing sample was made of naive CD4+ T cells sorted from blood. Documented subset: CD45RA+ positively selected. V gene TRBV6-5 combines with J gene TRBJ1-1; possibly TRBD1 for D (5 bases). As DNA, the CDR3 is TGTGCCAGCAGTTACTCGGGGGTATTTGGTGAAGCTTTCTTT. As protein: CASSYSGVFGEAFF.